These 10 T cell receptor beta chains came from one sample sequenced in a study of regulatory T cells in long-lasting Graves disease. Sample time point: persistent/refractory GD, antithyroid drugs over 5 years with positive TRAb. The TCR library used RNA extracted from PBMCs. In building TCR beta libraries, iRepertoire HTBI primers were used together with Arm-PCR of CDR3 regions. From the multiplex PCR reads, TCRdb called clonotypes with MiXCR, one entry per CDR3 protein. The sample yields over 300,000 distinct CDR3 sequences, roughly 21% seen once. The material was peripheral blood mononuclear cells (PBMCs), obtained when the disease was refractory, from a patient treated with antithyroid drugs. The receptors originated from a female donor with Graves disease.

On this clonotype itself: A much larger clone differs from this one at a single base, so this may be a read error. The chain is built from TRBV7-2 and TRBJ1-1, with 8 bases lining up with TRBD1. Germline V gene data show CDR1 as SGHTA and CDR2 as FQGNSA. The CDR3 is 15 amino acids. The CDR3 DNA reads TGTGCCGGCAGCCCCATGACAGGGGTTGGCACTGAAGCTTTCTTT. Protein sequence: CAGSPMTGVGTEAFF.

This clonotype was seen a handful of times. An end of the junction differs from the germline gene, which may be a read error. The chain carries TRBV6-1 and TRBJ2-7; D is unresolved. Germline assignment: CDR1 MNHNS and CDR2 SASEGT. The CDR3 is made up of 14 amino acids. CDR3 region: CASSQLRESFEQYF. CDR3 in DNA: TGTGCCAGCAGCCAGCTCCGTGAGTCCTTCGAGCAGTACTTC.

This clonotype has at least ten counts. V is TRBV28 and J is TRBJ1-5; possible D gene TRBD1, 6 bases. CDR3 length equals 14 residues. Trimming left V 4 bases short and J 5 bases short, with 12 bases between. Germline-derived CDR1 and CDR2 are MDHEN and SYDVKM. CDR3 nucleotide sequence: TGTGCCAGCAGTTCCGGACAGCCCCATCAGCCCCAGCATTTT. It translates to CASSSGQPHQPQHF.

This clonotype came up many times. CDR3 in amino acids: CASSIRVGYGYTF. CDR3 DNA: TGTGCCAGTAGTATCCGGGTAGGCTATGGCTACACCTTC. The chain recombines TRBV19 with TRBJ1-2; D unresolved. The CDR3 loop spans 13 amino acids. Germline V gives CDR1 LNHDA, CDR2 SQIVND (reference sequence). V was cut by 3 bases and J by 4 bases, with 9 bases left in between.

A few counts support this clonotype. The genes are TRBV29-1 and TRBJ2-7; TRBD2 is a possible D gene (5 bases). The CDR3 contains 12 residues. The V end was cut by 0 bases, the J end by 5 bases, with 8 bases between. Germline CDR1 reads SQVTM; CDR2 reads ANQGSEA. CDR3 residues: CSVEEEGDEQYF. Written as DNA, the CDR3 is TGCAGCGTTGAAGAAGAGGGAGACGAGCAGTACTTC.

CDR3 nucleotides: TGTGCCAGTAGTAACAGGCCCTATGGCTACACCTTC. It is translated as CASSNRPYGYTF. This sequence joins TRBV19 and TRBJ1-2; a possible D gene is TRBD1 (5 bases). V was clipped by 4 bases and J by 4 bases, with 7 bases between them. This CDR3 has 12 amino acids. Germline CDR1 and CDR2: LNHDA and SQIVND (reference sequence).

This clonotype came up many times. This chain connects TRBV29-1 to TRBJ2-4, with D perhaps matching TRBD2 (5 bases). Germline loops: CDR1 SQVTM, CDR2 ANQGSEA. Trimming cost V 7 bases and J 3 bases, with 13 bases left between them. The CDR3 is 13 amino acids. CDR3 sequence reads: CSGVASGKNIQYF. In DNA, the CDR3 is TGCAGCGGCGTCGCGAGCGGCAAAAACATTCAGTACTTC.

This CDR3 reads CASSRRTGTGGLKGEKLFF. The CDR3 nucleotides read TGCGCCAGCAGCCGAAGGACCGGGACAGGGGGCCTAAAAGGTGAAAAACTGTTTTTT. This chain uses TRBV5-1 with TRBJ1-4; 12 nucleotides line up with TRBD1. The ends lost 4 bases at V and 7 bases at J; junction bases unmatched: 17. This CDR3 is 19 amino acids long. In germline, CDR1 is SGHRS, CDR2 YFSETQ.

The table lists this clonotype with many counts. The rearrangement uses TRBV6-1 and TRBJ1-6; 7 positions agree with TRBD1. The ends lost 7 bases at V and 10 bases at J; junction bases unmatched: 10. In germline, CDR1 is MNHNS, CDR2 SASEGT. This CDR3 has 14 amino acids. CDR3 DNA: TGTGCCAGCACCACCCGGGACAGACCATCACCCCTCCACTTT. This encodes CASTTRDRPSPLHF.

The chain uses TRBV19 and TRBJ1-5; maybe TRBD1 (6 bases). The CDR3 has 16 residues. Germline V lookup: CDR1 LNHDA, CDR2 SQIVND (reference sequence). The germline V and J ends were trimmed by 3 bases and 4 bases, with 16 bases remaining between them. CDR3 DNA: TGTGCCAGTAGTATTCAGGGGTTGAGGGGAAATCAGCCCCAGCATTTT. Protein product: CASSIQGLRGNQPQHF.